This T cell receptor (beta chain) was identified in a study of identical twins. The authors used template switching to add a universal primer site and gave cDNA unique molecular identifiers. MiXCR, run by TCRdb on the 5' RACE reads, gives a single entry per CDR3 protein. The sample includes hundreds of thousands of distinct CDR3 sequences, 6% to 8.5% seen only once; the top ten take under 6.5%. With regard to this clonotype: What it binds is unknown.

CDR3 size: 15 residues. Trimming removed 1 base from V and 2 bases from J, with 9 bases in between. CDR1 is SNHLY, CDR2 FYNNEI, per germline. Study results and limitations: The degree of excess twin sharing was weaker in beta out-of-frame sequences. Abundant cord blood beta clonotypes carried fewer insertions; memory repertoires showed none. Invariant T cells like MAIT and iNKT could partly confound the zero-insertion analyses.

These data were also reused for a study on yellow fever vaccine responses in identical twins.

This chain uses TRBV2 with TRBJ2-1; a weak D match, TRBD2 (5 bases). The sequenced sample was CD8+ T cells sorted from blood. The sequence derives from a woman younger than 35 in good health. In DNA form, the CDR3 reads TGTGCCAGCAGTGAAGGGAGGCCCCCCTACAATGAGCAGTTCTTC. Amino acids: CASSEGRPPYNEQFF.